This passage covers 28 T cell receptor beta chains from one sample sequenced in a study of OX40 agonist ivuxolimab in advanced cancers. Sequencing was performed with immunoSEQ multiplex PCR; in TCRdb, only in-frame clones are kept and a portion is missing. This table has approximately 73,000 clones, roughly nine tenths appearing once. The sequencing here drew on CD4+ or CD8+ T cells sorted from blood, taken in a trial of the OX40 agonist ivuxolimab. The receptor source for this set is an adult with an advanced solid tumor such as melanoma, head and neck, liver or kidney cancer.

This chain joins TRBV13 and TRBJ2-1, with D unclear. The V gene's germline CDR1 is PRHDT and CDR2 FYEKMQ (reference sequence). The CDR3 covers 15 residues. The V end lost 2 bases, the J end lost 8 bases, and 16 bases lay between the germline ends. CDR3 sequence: CASSLRPPGSYEQFF. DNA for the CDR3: TGTGCCAGCAGCTTAAGGCCCCCCGGTTCCTATGAGCAGTTCTTC.

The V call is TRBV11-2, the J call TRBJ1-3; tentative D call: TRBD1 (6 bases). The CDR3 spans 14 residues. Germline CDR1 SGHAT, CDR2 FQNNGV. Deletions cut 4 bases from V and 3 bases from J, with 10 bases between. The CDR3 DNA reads TGTGCCAGCAGCTCAAGGACAGTTGGAAACACCATATATTTT. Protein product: CASSSRTVGNTIYF.

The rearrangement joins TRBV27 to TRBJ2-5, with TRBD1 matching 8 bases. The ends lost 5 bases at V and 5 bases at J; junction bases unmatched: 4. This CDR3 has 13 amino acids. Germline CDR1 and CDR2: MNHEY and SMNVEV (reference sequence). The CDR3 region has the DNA TGTGCCAGCAGTAAGACAGGGGCCGAGACCCAGTACTTC. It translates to CASSKTGAETQYF.

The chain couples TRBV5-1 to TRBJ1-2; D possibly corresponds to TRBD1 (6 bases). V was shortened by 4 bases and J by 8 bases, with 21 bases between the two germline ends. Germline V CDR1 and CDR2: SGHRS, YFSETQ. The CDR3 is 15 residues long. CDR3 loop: CASSTGRTASIGYTF. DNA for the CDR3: TGCGCCAGCAGCACAGGGAGGACCGCTTCGATCGGCTACACCTTC. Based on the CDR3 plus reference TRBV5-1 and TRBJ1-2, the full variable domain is KAGVTQTPRYLIKTRGQQVTLSCSPISGHRSVSWYQQTPGQGLQFLFEYFSETQRNKGNFPGRFSGRQFSNSRSEMNVSTLELGDSALYLCASSTGRTASIGYTFGSGTRLTVV.

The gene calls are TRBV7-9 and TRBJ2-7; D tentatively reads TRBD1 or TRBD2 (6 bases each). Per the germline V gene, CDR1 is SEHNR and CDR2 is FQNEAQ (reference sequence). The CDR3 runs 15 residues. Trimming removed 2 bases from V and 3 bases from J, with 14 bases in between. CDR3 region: CASSLQGGPLYEQYF. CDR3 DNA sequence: TGTGCCAGCAGCTTACAAGGGGGGCCTCTCTACGAGCAGTACTTC. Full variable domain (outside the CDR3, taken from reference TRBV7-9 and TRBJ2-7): DTGVSQNPRHKITKRGQNVTFRCDPISEHNRLYWYRQTLGQGPEFLTYFQNEAQLEKSRLLSDRFSAERPKGSFSTLEIQRTEQGDSAMYLCASSLQGGPLYEQYFGPGTRLTVT.

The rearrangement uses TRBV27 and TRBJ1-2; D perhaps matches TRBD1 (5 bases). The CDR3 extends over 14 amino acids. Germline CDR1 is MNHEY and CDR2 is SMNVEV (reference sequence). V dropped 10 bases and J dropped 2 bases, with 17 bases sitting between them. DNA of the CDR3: TGTGCCACCCGCCCCCAGGGTCCCAACTATGGCTACACCTTC. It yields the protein CATRPQGPNYGYTF.

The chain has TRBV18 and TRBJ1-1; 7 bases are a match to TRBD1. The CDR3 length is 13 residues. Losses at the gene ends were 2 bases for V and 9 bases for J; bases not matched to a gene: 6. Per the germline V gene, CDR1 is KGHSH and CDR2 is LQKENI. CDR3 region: CASSPTEQGQAFF. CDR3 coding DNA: TGTGCCAGCTCACCAACGGAACAGGGGCAAGCTTTCTTT.

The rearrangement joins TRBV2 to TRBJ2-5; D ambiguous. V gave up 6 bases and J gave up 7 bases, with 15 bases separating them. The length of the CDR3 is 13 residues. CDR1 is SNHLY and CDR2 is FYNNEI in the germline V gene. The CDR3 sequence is CASSLASGRTQYF. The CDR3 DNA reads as TGTGCCAGCAGCCTGGCTAGTGGAAGGACCCAGTACTTC.

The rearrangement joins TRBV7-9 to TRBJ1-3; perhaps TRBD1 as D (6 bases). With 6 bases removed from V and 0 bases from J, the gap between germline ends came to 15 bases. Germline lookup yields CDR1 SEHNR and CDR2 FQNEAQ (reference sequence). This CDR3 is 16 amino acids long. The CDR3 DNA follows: TGTGCCAGCAGGCGGGACATGCCCAGCTCTGGAAACACCATATATTTT. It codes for CASRRDMPSSGNTIYF.

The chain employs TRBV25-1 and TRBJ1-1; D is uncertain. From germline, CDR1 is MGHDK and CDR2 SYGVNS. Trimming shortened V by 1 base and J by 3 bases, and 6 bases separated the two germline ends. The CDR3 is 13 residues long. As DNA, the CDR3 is TGTGCCAGCAGTGAATCCACGGACACTGAAGCTTTCTTT. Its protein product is CASSESTDTEAFF.

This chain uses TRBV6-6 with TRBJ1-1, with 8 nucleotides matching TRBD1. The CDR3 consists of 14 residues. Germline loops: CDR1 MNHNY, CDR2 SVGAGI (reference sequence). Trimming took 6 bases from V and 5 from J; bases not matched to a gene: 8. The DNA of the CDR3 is TGTGCCAGCAGGCTACAGGGGGTCGGGACTGAAGCTTTCTTT. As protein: CASRLQGVGTEAFF.

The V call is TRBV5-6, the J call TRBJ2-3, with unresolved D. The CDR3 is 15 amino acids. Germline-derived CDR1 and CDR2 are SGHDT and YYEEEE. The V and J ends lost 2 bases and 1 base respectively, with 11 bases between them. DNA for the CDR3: TGTGCCAGCAGCTTAGGCCAGGAACGCACAGATACGCAGTATTTT. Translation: CASSLGQERTDTQYF.

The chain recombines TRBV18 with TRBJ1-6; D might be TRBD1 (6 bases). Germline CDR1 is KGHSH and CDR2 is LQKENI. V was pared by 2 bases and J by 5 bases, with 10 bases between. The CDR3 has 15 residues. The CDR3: CASSPRTVHNSPLHF. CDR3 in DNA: TGTGCCAGCTCACCAAGGACAGTTCATAATTCACCCCTCCACTTT.

The CDR3 nucleotides read TGTGCCAGCATCAAGCGGGGGGCGAACACTGAAGCTTTCTTT. It is translated as CASIKRGANTEAFF. This sequence joins TRBV6-5 and TRBJ1-1, with a weak D call TRBD1 (6 bases). CDR1 is MNHEY and CDR2 is SVGAGI in the germline V gene. This CDR3 is 14 amino acids long. Trimming took 7 bases from V and 1 from J, leaving 13 bases between them.

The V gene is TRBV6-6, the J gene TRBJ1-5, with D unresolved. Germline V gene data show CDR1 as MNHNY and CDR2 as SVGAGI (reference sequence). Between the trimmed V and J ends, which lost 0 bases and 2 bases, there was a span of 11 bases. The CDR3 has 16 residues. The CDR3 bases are TGTGCCAGCAGTTACTCGACGGCTATGGGCAATCAGCCCCAGCATTTT. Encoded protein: CASSYSTAMGNQPQHF.

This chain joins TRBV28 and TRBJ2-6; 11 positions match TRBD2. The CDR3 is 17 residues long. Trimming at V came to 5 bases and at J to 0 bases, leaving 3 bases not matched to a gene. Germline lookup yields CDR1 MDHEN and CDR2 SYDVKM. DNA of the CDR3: TGTGCCAGCAGTGCGACTAGCGGGGTCTCTGGGGCCAACGTCCTGACTTTC. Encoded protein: CASSATSGVSGANVLTF.

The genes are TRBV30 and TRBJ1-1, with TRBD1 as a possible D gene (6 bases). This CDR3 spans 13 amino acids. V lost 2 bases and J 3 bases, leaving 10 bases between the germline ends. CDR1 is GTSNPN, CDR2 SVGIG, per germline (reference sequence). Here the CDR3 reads CAWSRAGDTEAFF. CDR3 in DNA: TGTGCCTGGAGTAGGGCAGGGGACACTGAAGCTTTCTTT.

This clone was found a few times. CDR3 nucleotides: TGCGCCAGCAGCTTGGCCTGGCGGGGGGGCAGGGACATTCAGTACTTC. Translated, it gives CASSLAWRGGRDIQYF. The gene calls are TRBV5-1 and TRBJ2-4; 9 bases line up with TRBD2. From germline, CDR1 is SGHRS and CDR2 YFSETQ. The trim removed 0 bases at V and 8 bases at J, leaving 9 bases unmatched. The CDR3 has 16 residues.

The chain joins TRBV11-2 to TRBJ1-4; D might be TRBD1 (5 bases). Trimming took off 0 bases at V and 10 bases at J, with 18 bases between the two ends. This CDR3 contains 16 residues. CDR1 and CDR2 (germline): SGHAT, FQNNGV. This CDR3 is CASSLDVGTAGGKLFF. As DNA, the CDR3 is TGTGCCAGCAGCTTAGATGTCGGGACTGCTGGGGGAAAACTGTTTTTT.

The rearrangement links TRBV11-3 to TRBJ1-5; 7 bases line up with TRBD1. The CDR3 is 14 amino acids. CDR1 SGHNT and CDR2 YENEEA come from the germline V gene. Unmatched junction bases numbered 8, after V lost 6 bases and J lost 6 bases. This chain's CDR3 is CASSTDRVGQPQHF. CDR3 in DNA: TGTGCCAGCAGTACAGACAGGGTGGGTCAGCCCCAGCATTTT. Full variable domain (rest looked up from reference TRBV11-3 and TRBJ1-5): EAGVVQSPRYKIIEKKQPVAFWCNPISGHNTLYWYLQNLGQGPELLIRYENEEAVDDSQLPKDRFSAERLKGVDSTLKIQPAELGDSAVYLCASSTDRVGQPQHFGDGTRLSIL.

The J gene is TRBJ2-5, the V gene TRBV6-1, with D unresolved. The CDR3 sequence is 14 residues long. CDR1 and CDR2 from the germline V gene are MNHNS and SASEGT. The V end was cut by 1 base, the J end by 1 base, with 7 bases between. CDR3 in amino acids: CASSEVVAQETQYF. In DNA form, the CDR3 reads TGTGCCAGCAGTGAAGTGGTTGCCCAAGAGACCCAGTACTTC.

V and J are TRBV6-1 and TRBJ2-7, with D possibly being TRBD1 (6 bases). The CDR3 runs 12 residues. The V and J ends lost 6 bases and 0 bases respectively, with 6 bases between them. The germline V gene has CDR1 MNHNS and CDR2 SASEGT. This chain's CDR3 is CASRDSSYEQYF. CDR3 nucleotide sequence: TGTGCCAGCAGGGACAGCTCCTACGAGCAGTACTTC.

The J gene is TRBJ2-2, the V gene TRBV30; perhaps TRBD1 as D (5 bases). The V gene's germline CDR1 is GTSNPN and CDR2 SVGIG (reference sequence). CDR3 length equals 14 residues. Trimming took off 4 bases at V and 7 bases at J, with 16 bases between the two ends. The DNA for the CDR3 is TGTGCCTGGACCCTGACTGGGGCGGTCGGGGAGCTGTTTTTT. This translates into CAWTLTGAVGELFF.

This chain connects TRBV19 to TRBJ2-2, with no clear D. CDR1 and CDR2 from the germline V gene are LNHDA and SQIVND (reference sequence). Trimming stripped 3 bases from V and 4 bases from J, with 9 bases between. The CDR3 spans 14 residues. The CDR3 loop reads CASSMGLSTGELFF. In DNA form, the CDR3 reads TGTGCCAGTAGTATGGGGTTAAGCACCGGGGAGCTGTTTTTT. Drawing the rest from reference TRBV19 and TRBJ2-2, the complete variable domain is DGGITQSPKYLFRKEGQNVTLSCEQNLNHDAMYWYRQDPGQGLRLIYYSQIVNDFQKGDIAEGYSVSREKKESFPLTVTSAQKNPTAFYLCASSMGLSTGELFFGEGSRLTVL.

CDR3 protein: CASSLDPSAGELFF. The DNA for the CDR3 is TGTGCCAGCAGCCTGGACCCTTCGGCCGGGGAGCTGTTTTTT. The chain is built from TRBV9 and TRBJ2-2, with no clear D. The V end lost 4 bases, the J end lost 6 bases, and 13 bases lay between the germline ends. The CDR3 consists of 14 residues. The germline gives CDR1 SGDLS, CDR2 YYNGEE.

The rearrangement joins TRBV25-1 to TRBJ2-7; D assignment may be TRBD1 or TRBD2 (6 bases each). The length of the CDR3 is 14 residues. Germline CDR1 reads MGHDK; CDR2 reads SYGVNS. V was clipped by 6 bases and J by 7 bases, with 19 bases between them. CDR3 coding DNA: TGTGCCAGCAGGGGGGCGGGGCTAGCTGGGGAGCAGTACTTC. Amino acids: CASRGAGLAGEQYF.

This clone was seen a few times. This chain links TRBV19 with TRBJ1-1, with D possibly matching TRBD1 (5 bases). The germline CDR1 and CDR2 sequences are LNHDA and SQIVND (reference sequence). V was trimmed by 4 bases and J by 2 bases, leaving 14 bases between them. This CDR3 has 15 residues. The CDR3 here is CASSRGRSPNTEAFF. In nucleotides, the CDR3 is TGTGCCAGTAGTAGGGGCCGCAGTCCCAACACTGAAGCTTTCTTT.

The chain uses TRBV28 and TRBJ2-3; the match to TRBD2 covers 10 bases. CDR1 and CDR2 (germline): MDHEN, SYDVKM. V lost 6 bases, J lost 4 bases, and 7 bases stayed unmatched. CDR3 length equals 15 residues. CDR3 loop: CASRESSGGADTQYF. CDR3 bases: TGTGCCAGCAGGGAATCTAGCGGGGGCGCAGATACGCAGTATTTT.